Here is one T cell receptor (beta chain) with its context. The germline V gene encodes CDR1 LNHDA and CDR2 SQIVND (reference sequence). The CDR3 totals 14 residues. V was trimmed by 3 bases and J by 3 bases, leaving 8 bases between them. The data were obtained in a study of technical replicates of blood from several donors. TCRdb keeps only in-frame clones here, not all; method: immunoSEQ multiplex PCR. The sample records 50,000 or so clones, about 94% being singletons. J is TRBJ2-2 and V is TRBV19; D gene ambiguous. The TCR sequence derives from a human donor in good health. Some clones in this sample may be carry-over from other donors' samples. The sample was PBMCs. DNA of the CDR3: TGTGCCAGTAGTATTTTTCTTTACACCGGGGAGCTGTTTTTT. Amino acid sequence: CASSIFLYTGELFF.